These 20 T cell receptor beta chains were all obtained from the same sample, sequenced in a study of blood T cell repertoires in COVID-19. Profiling relied on immunoSEQ multiplex PCR, and the TCRdb table lists in-frame clones only, not all of them. The profile shows some 120,000 clones, 83% of them singletons. Material: peripheral blood. The receptors here all came from an elderly man with active or convalescent COVID-19.

J is TRBJ2-5 and V is TRBV2; 9 bases are a match to TRBD1. Losses at the gene ends were 5 bases for V and 5 bases for J; bases not matched to a gene: 9. Germline V gene sequence: CDR1 SNHLY, CDR2 FYNNEI. There are 15 residues in the CDR3. The chain's CDR3 is CASSFTGGAGETQYF. The CDR3 DNA is TGTGCCAGCAGTTTCACAGGGGGCGCGGGCGAGACCCAGTACTTC.

The chain couples TRBV19 to TRBJ2-7; 15 bases are a match to TRBD2. The germline V gene has CDR1 LNHDA and CDR2 SQIVND (reference sequence). The CDR3 totals 17 residues. V gave up 4 bases and J gave up 0 bases; unmatched junction bases: 4. CDR3 sequence reads: CASSKGTSGGSSYEQYF. CDR3 DNA: TGTGCCAGTAGTAAAGGGACTAGCGGGGGGAGCTCCTACGAGCAGTACTTC.

In this sample, this clone turned up a few times. This chain links TRBV11-2 with TRBJ1-1, with a possible D match to TRBD1 (6 bases). This CDR3 comprises 14 residues. V was clipped by 4 bases and J by 4 bases, with 13 bases between them. Germline CDR1 is SGHAT and CDR2 is FQNNGV. The chain's CDR3 is CASSSQGLGTEAFF. The CDR3 DNA sequence: TGTGCCAGCAGCTCCCAGGGGTTGGGCACTGAAGCTTTCTTT.

DNA of the CDR3: TGCAGCGTTGATTTGGCCCTCGATAAATATGGCTACACCTTC. This sequence encodes CSVDLALDKYGYTF. This chain links TRBV29-1 with TRBJ1-2, with D uncertain. Germline V gene lookup returns CDR1 SQVTM and CDR2 ANQGSEA. The CDR3 has 14 residues. The V end was cut by 3 bases, the J end by 5 bases, with 16 bases between.

The chain uses TRBV24-1 and TRBJ2-7, with D perhaps matching TRBD1 (6 bases). The CDR3 is 13 amino acids. V dropped 4 bases and J dropped 6 bases, with 12 bases sitting between them. In germline, CDR1 is KGHDR, CDR2 SFDVKD. CDR3 region: CATSDGQGSEQYF. In nucleotides, the CDR3 is TGTGCCACCAGTGACGGTCAGGGGTCCGAGCAGTACTTC.

The chain is built from TRBV12-3 or TRBV12-4 and TRBJ2-5; D not certain. The CDR3 length is 13 residues. The ends were cut back, 3 bases at V and 3 bases at J, with 8 bases in the middle. The CDR3 DNA sequence: TGTGCCAGCAGTTTTTGGCTAGAAGAGACCCAGTACTTC. As protein: CASSFWLEETQYF.

The rearrangement links TRBV15 to TRBJ1-2, with TRBD1 matching over 7 bases. Looked up from germline, CDR1 is LNHNV and CDR2 is YYDKDF (reference sequence). V shed 1 base and J 4 bases; nucleotides not matched to a gene: 3. This CDR3 has 14 amino acids. The CDR3 nucleotides read TGTGCCACCAGCAGAGGAGGGGGCCTCTATGGCTACACCTTC. Translating it yields CATSRGGGLYGYTF. The full variable domain, completed using reference TRBV15 and TRBJ1-2, is DAMVIQNPRYQVTQFGKPVTLSCSQTLNHNVMYWYQQKSSQAPKLLFHYYDKDFNNEADTPDNFQSRRPNTSFCFLDIRSPGLGDTAMYLCATSRGGGLYGYTFGSGTRLTVV.

DNA of the CDR3: TGTGCCAGTAGTAGGGCAGGGGGGACCGGGGAGCTGTTTTTT. It codes for CASSRAGGTGELFF. This chain joins TRBV19 and TRBJ2-2; tentatively, D is TRBD1 (7 bases). The CDR3 is 14 residues long. Germline CDR1 reads LNHDA; CDR2 reads SQIVND (reference sequence). V shed 4 bases and J shed 5 bases, with 11 bases lying between them. Complete variable domain (other parts from reference TRBV19 and TRBJ2-2): DGGITQSPKYLFRKEGQNVTLSCEQNLNHDAMYWYRQDPGQGLRLIYYSQIVNDFQKGDIAEGYSVSREKKESFPLTVTSAQKNPTAFYLCASSRAGGTGELFFGEGSRLTVL.

The chain couples TRBV4-1 to TRBJ1-5; no definite D call. Germline V gene lookup returns CDR1 MGHRA and CDR2 YSYEKL. The CDR3 runs to 15 residues. Trimming took 3 bases from V and 0 from J, leaving 9 bases between them. The CDR3 region has the DNA TGCGCCAGCAGCCACAAGGAGACTAGCAATCAGCCCCAGCATTTT. Residues: CASSHKETSNQPQHF.

The chain is built from TRBV6-2 or TRBV6-3 and TRBJ1-4; 9 nucleotides agree with TRBD1. With V trimmed by 5 bases and J by 0 bases, 7 bases remained unmatched. The CDR3 contains 17 residues. The V gene's germline CDR1 is MNHEY and CDR2 SVGEGT. This chain's CDR3 is CASSARTGDATNEKLFF. DNA of the CDR3: TGTGCCAGCAGTGCCCGGACAGGGGATGCAACTAATGAAAAACTGTTTTTT.

This sequence joins TRBV30 and TRBJ1-1; tentatively, D is TRBD1 (5 bases). Trimming removed 2 bases at V and 3 bases at J, with 19 bases between. This CDR3 is 16 amino acids long. Germline assignment: CDR1 GTSNPN and CDR2 SVGIG (reference sequence). CDR3 in DNA: TGTGCCTGGAGTCCCCGCCGGGGGAATTGGGACACTGAAGCTTTCTTT. It codes for CAWSPRRGNWDTEAFF.

The rearrangement joins TRBV24-1 to TRBJ1-2; TRBD1 aligns across 11 bases. Trimming took 4 bases from V and 4 from J; bases not matched to a gene: 7. CDR1 and CDR2 (germline): KGHDR, SFDVKD. The CDR3 length is 16 residues. The CDR3 region has the DNA TGTGCCACCAGTGACCAAGGACAGGGGGCCCTCTATGGCTACACCTTC. This gives the protein CATSDQGQGALYGYTF.

The chain uses TRBV18 and TRBJ1-2; D possibly corresponds to TRBD1 (5 bases). The CDR3 totals 14 residues. Trimming pared 0 bases from V and 4 bases from J, leaving 9 bases between. From germline, CDR1 is KGHSH and CDR2 LQKENI. CDR3 nucleotide sequence: TGTGCCAGCTCACCACCAGGGGAGGGCTATGGCTACACCTTC. It yields the protein CASSPPGEGYGYTF.

The rearrangement joins TRBV9 to TRBJ2-5; D may be TRBD2 (7 bases). The length of the CDR3 is 16 residues. CDR1 SGDLS and CDR2 YYNGEE come from the germline V gene. Trimming shortened V by 4 bases and J by 5 bases, and 21 bases separated the two germline ends. CDR3 residues: CASSSGSLGGHETQYF. The CDR3 nucleotides are TGTGCCAGCAGCTCCGGGAGTCTCGGGGGGCATGAGACCCAGTACTTC.

The chain has TRBV5-4 and TRBJ1-2; a weak D match, TRBD1 (5 bases). Trimming took 5 bases from V and 5 from J, leaving 13 bases between them. Germline V gene lookup returns CDR1 SGHNT and CDR2 YYREEE (reference sequence). The CDR3 totals 13 residues. The CDR3 DNA reads as TGTGCCAGCAGGGGGGGGGAGTCTTATGGCTACACCTTC. It is translated as CASRGGESYGYTF.

V usage is TRBV9 and J usage is TRBJ1-3; unclear D gene. The CDR3 is made up of 16 amino acids. Trimming stripped 0 bases from V and 0 bases from J, with 10 bases between. Germline CDR1 is SGDLS and CDR2 is YYNGEE. CDR3 DNA: TGTGCCAGCAGCGTAGGTGCAGAAAGCTCTGGAAACACCATATATTTT. Translated: CASSVGAESSGNTIYF.

The chain carries TRBV4-1 and TRBJ2-7; 7 bases line up with TRBD1. The V gene's germline CDR1 is MGHRA and CDR2 YSYEKL. After removal of 2 bases from V and 0 bases from J, the junction contained 7 bases not matched to a gene. The CDR3 consists of 16 residues. CDR3 DNA sequence: TGCGCCAGCAGCCAAAGATCCGGGACAGCCTCCTACGAGCAGTACTTC. It codes for CASSQRSGTASYEQYF.

This sequence joins TRBV18 and TRBJ2-1, with a possible D match to TRBD2 (5 bases). From germline, CDR1 is KGHSH and CDR2 LQKENI. This CDR3 spans 14 amino acids. V lost 0 bases and J lost 5, with 8 bases in between. The DNA for the CDR3 is TGTGCCAGCTCACCACCGGACGGGAACAATGAGCAGTTCTTC. Translated, it gives CASSPPDGNNEQFF.

The genes are TRBV5-1 and TRBJ1-1; D is perhaps TRBD1 (5 bases). Germline V gene lookup returns CDR1 SGHRS and CDR2 YFSETQ. The CDR3 is 14 amino acids. V lost 2 bases and J 4 bases, leaving 12 bases between the germline ends. The CDR3 DNA sequence: TGCGCCAGCAGCTTCAGACAGTTAGGCACTGAAGCTTTCTTT. Translated: CASSFRQLGTEAFF.

This chain connects TRBV19 to TRBJ1-4; possibly TRBD1 for D (5 bases). Germline lookup yields CDR1 LNHDA and CDR2 SQIVND (reference sequence). This CDR3 region has 14 residues. Trimming took 6 bases from V and 6 from J, leaving 14 bases between them. The chain's CDR3 is CASRPQGSYEKLFF. In DNA, the CDR3 is TGTGCCAGTAGACCGCAGGGATCTTATGAAAAACTGTTTTTT.